Presented here are 28 T cell receptor beta chains from one specimen sequenced in a study of blood T cell repertoires in COVID-19. Clones were sequenced by immunoSEQ multiplex PCR, and TCRdb holds only the in-frame ones, with some missing. Here the sample spans 200,000 to 250,000 clones, approximately 86% being singletons. Sequencing was carried out using PBMCs or T cells enriched from blood (not recorded which). These receptor sequences come from a middle-aged woman with acute COVID-19.

The genes are TRBV4-2 and TRBJ2-3; 10 bases map to TRBD2. Per germline, CDR1 LGHNA and CDR2 YNFKEQ. Unmatched junction bases numbered 4, after V lost 3 bases and J lost 4 bases. This CDR3 has 15 amino acids. CDR3 amino acids: CASSQLAGAADTQYF. The CDR3 nucleotides read TGTGCCAGCAGCCAGCTAGCGGGAGCTGCAGATACGCAGTATTTT.

V gene TRBV6-5 combines with J gene TRBJ2-7; D may be TRBD2 (6 bases). The CDR3 consists of 14 residues. CDR1 MNHEY and CDR2 SVGAGI come from the germline V gene. V lost 2 bases and J 4 bases, leaving 12 bases between the germline ends. This CDR3 reads CASSYGGSGYEQYF. CDR3 sequence (DNA): TGTGCCAGCAGTTACGGAGGTAGCGGTTACGAGCAGTACTTC.

J is TRBJ1-1 and V is TRBV19, with D maybe TRBD1 (6 bases). V lost 2 bases to trimming and J lost 4 bases, with 17 bases between them. This CDR3 has 16 residues. The V gene's germline CDR1 is LNHDA and CDR2 SQIVND (reference sequence). The DNA for the CDR3 is TGTGCCAGTAGTATAATAATCGCAACAGGGATCACTGAAGCTTTCTTT. It codes for CASSIIIATGITEAFF.

In this sample, this clone turned up once. The chain joins TRBV29-1 to TRBJ1-1; TRBD1 matches 9 bases. Trimming took 6 bases from V and 5 from J; bases not matched to a gene: 7. This CDR3 contains 13 residues. The germline CDR1 and CDR2 sequences are SQVTM and ANQGSEA. DNA of the CDR3: TGCAGCGTCGTGACAGGGGGAAAAACTGAAGCTTTCTTT. Its protein product is CSVVTGGKTEAFF.

The chain links TRBV6-5 to TRBJ2-7; 7 bases match TRBD1. The germline V gene has CDR1 MNHEY and CDR2 SVGAGI. V shed 10 bases and J 3 bases; nucleotides not matched to a gene: 9. This CDR3 has 13 residues. The CDR3 region is CATSNRGIYEQYF. CDR3 bases: TGTGCCACCTCGAACAGGGGAATCTACGAGCAGTACTTC.

In this sample, this clone turned up once. The rearrangement joins TRBV28 to TRBJ1-1; a weak D match, TRBD1 (5 bases). The V gene lost 7 bases and the J gene lost 6 bases, with 21 bases spanning the gap. The CDR3 loop spans 15 amino acids. Germline V gives CDR1 MDHEN, CDR2 SYDVKM. CDR3 loop: CASTLQRGTRAEAFF. For the CDR3, the DNA is TGTGCCAGCACCCTCCAACGGGGGACGAGAGCTGAAGCTTTCTTT.

This clone was observed at least ten times. The chain uses TRBV11-2 and TRBJ2-7, with TRBD2 identical over 7 bases. Germline lookup yields CDR1 SGHAT and CDR2 FQNNGV. V shed 4 bases, J shed 7 bases, and the junction held 22 bases outside the gene matches. The CDR3 has 18 residues. In DNA form, the CDR3 reads TGTGCCAGCAGCTCCCTCCCGGGCGGCCAAGGAACCGGGGGGGAGCAGTACTTC. Amino acid sequence: CASSSLPGGQGTGGEQYF.

The chain couples TRBV27 to TRBJ1-5; 7 nucleotides match TRBD1. The ends lost 3 bases at V and 5 bases at J; junction bases unmatched: 4. Germline V lookup: CDR1 MNHEY, CDR2 SMNVEV (reference sequence). This CDR3 region has 14 residues. The CDR3, as DNA: TGTGCCAGCAGTTTCTACAGGGGAGATCAGCCCCAGCATTTT. It is translated as CASSFYRGDQPQHF.

This clone was picked up one time. This chain connects TRBV18 to TRBJ2-7; 7 bases agree with TRBD1. This CDR3 has 15 amino acids. J lost 6 bases, V lost 3 bases, and 11 bases had no gene match. Germline V gives CDR1 KGHSH, CDR2 LQKENI. The DNA of the CDR3 is TGTGCCAGCTCACCCACCCGCACAGGGGCGCGCGAGCAGTACTTC. Protein sequence: CASSPTRTGAREQYF.

This clone was counted only a few times. The chain links TRBV21-1 to TRBJ2-7; the table assigns TRBD2, which was not confirmed against the DNA. TRBV21-1 is listed as a pseudogene. The CDR3 sequence is 14 residues long. The CDR3 sequence is CASNGGGGCYEQYF. The CDR3 bases are TGTGCCAGCAACGGGGGCGGGGGTTGCTACGAGCAGTACTTC.

The chain uses TRBV29-1 and TRBJ2-3, with a tentative D call TRBD2 (5 bases). The ends were cut back, 4 bases at V and 0 bases at J, with 14 bases in the middle. Looked up from germline, CDR1 is SQVTM and CDR2 is ANQGSEA. This CDR3 region has 15 residues. The CDR3 DNA is TGCAGCGTTGGGCGGAGGACTCCTAGCACAGATACGCAGTATTTT. Translation gives CSVGRRTPSTDTQYF.

The rearrangement joins TRBV28 to TRBJ2-7; a possible D gene is TRBD1 (6 bases). From germline, CDR1 is MDHEN and CDR2 SYDVKM. With 5 bases removed from V and 4 bases from J, the gap between germline ends came to 27 bases. This CDR3 spans 18 amino acids. CDR3 in DNA: TGTGCCAGCAGTACTATATCTCCAGGAAGGGGGAAGGGATACGAGCAGTACTTC. As protein: CASSTISPGRGKGYEQYF.

This clone showed up just once. DNA of the CDR3: TGTGCCTGGACAGGGGGTGACAATCAGCCCCAGCATTTT. Translation gives CAWTGGDNQPQHF. The chain uses TRBV30 and TRBJ1-5, with TRBD1 identical over 7 bases. Germline CDR1 reads GTSNPN; CDR2 reads SVGIG (reference sequence). The CDR3 runs 13 residues. J lost 3 bases, V lost 4 bases, and 3 bases had no gene match.

The V call is TRBV28, the J call TRBJ1-2; D gene ambiguous. Between the trimmed V and J ends, which lost 7 bases and 5 bases, there was a span of 11 bases. CDR1 is MDHEN and CDR2 is SYDVKM in the germline V gene. CDR3 length: 12 amino acids. CDR3 DNA: TGTGCCAGCATGCACTATCGGTATGGCTACACCTTC. It codes for CASMHYRYGYTF.

The genes are TRBV30 and TRBJ1-1; D remains unclear. In germline, CDR1 is GTSNPN, CDR2 SVGIG (reference sequence). Trimming stripped 5 bases from V and 1 base from J, with 14 bases between. The CDR3 is made up of 14 amino acids. CDR3 region: CAWSVSYANTEAFF. CDR3 nucleotides: TGTGCCTGGTCGGTGAGTTACGCGAACACTGAAGCTTTCTTT.

V and J are TRBV5-1 and TRBJ1-4, with 7 bases lining up with TRBD1. Germline V gene sequence: CDR1 SGHRS, CDR2 YFSETQ. The CDR3 totals 15 residues. Unmatched junction bases numbered 3, after V lost 2 bases and J lost 2 bases. The DNA of the CDR3 is TGCGCCAGCAGCTTAACGACAGGGACTAATGAAAAACTGTTTTTT. This encodes CASSLTTGTNEKLFF.

This rearrangement joins TRBV3-1 (or the pseudogene TRBV3-2) to TRBJ2-3; possible D gene TRBD1, 6 bases. The CDR3 is 15 amino acids. Between the trimmed V and J ends, which lost 4 bases and 3 bases, there was a span of 14 bases. Germline V CDR1 and CDR2: LGHDT, YNNKEL (reference sequence). The CDR3: CASSPQGRSTDTQYF. The DNA for the CDR3 is TGTGCCAGCAGCCCACAGGGAAGGAGTACAGATACGCAGTATTTT.

This chain connects TRBV30 to TRBJ2-1, with a possible D match to TRBD2 (5 bases). This CDR3 comprises 13 residues. The germline gives CDR1 GTSNPN, CDR2 SVGIG (reference sequence). V was shortened by 2 bases and J by 9 bases, with 14 bases between the two germline ends. DNA for the CDR3: TGTGCCTGGAGTCGGGAATACCGAGGTGAGCAGTTCTTC. Protein sequence: CAWSREYRGEQFF.

The rearrangement uses TRBV3-1 (or the pseudogene TRBV3-2) and TRBJ1-5, with D possibly being TRBD1 (6 bases). Germline lookup yields CDR1 LGHDT and CDR2 YNNKEL (reference sequence). The CDR3 sequence is 13 residues long. Trimming removed 9 bases from V and 3 bases from J, with 12 bases in between. CDR3 sequence: CASRGGPNQPQHF. The CDR3 nucleotides read TGTGCCAGTAGGGGGGGGCCCAATCAGCCCCAGCATTTT.

On this clone: Compared with germline, one end of the junction differs, possibly owing to a read error. Other DNA sequences in this sample translate to the same CDR3. V is TRBV7-9 and J is TRBJ1-1; D may be TRBD1 (5 bases). Germline V gene lookup returns CDR1 SEHNR and CDR2 FQNEAQ (reference sequence). The CDR3 loop spans 16 amino acids. The CDR3 sequence is CASSARGRGMNTEAFF. CDR3 bases: TGTGCCAGCAGCGCCCGGGGCCGGGGGATGAATACTGAAGCTTTCTTT.

The J gene is TRBJ2-7, the V gene TRBV29-1; D is possibly TRBD1 (6 bases). V shed 3 bases and J shed 1 base, with 10 bases lying between them. CDR1 SQVTM and CDR2 ANQGSEA come from the germline V gene. CDR3 length equals 13 residues. CDR3 protein: CSVDAGTSYEQYF. CDR3 coding DNA: TGCAGCGTTGACGCCGGGACATCCTACGAGCAGTACTTC.

This clone was found a few times. The V gene is TRBV6-4, the J gene TRBJ2-7; the match to TRBD2 covers 10 bases. The CDR3 has 14 amino acids. The germline V gene encodes CDR1 MRHNA and CDR2 SNTAGT. V was clipped by 4 bases and J by 4 bases; unmatched bases: 4. This CDR3 reads CASSVAAGGYEQYF. The CDR3 DNA reads TGTGCCAGCAGTGTCGCAGCGGGAGGGTACGAGCAGTACTTC.

This chain uses TRBV2 with TRBJ1-4, with D perhaps TRBD1 (6 bases). Deletions cut 4 bases from V and 0 bases from J, with 12 bases between. Germline CDR1 is SNHLY and CDR2 is FYNNEI. CDR3 length equals 16 residues. The CDR3 spells CASSATGPATNEKLFF. In nucleotides, the CDR3 is TGTGCCAGCAGTGCCACAGGGCCAGCAACTAATGAAAAACTGTTTTTT.

The chain joins TRBV15 to TRBJ1-5; D call uncertain. The V gene lost 4 bases and the J gene lost 0 bases, with 7 bases spanning the gap. Germline loops: CDR1 LNHNV, CDR2 YYDKDF (reference sequence). The CDR3 length is 14 residues. In DNA, the CDR3 is TGTGCCACCAGCACCGTAGATAGCAATCAGCCCCAGCATTTT. Its translation is CATSTVDSNQPQHF.

The V and J genes are TRBV1 and TRBJ2-1; the listed D gene, TRBD2, was not tested against the DNA. TRBV1 is designated a pseudogene. The CDR3 is 15 amino acids. CDR3 coding DNA: TGCACCAGGGGGACTAGCGGGGATTCCTGGAATGAGCAGTTCTTC. It codes for CTRGTSGDSWNEQFF.

The chain carries TRBV24-1 and TRBJ2-7, with 7 bases that match TRBD1. Unmatched junction bases numbered 6, after V lost 2 bases and J lost 3 bases. The CDR3 contains 15 residues. CDR1 and CDR2 from the germline V gene are KGHDR and SFDVKD. The CDR3 spells CATSDSRTGGYEQYF. The CDR3 DNA sequence: TGTGCCACCAGTGATTCACGGACAGGAGGCTACGAGCAGTACTTC.

The chain uses TRBV28 and TRBJ1-1; D is perhaps TRBD1 (6 bases). Between the trimmed V and J ends, which lost 7 bases and 1 base, there was a span of 19 bases. The CDR3 length is 16 residues. From germline, CDR1 is MDHEN and CDR2 SYDVKM. CDR3: CASTRGGRDRNTEAFF. The CDR3 region has the DNA TGTGCCAGCACCAGGGGAGGGAGGGACCGGAACACTGAAGCTTTCTTT.

This chain joins TRBV7-2 and TRBJ2-5; 7 bases are a match to TRBD2. Germline-derived CDR1 and CDR2 are SGHTA and FQGNSA. CDR3 length: 16 residues. V lost 5 bases and J lost 0; bases outside the gene matches: 9. The CDR3, as DNA: TGTGCCAGCAGCCAAAAGGCGGGGGAGTACCAAGAGACCCAGTACTTC. Amino acids: CASSQKAGEYQETQYF.